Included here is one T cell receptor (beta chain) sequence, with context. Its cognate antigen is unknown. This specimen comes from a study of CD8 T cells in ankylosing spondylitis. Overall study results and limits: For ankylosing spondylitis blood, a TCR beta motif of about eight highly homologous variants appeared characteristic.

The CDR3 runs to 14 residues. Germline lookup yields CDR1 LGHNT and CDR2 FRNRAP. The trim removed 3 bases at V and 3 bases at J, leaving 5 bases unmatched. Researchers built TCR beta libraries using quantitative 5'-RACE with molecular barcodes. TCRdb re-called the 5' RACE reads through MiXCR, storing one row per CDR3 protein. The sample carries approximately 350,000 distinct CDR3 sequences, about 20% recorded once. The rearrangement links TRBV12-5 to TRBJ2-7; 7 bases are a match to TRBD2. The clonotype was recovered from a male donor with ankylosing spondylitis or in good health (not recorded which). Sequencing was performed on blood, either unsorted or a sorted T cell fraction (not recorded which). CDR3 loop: CASGFPGGGYEQYF. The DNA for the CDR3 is TGTGCTAGTGGTTTCCCCGGCGGGGGCTACGAGCAGTACTTC.